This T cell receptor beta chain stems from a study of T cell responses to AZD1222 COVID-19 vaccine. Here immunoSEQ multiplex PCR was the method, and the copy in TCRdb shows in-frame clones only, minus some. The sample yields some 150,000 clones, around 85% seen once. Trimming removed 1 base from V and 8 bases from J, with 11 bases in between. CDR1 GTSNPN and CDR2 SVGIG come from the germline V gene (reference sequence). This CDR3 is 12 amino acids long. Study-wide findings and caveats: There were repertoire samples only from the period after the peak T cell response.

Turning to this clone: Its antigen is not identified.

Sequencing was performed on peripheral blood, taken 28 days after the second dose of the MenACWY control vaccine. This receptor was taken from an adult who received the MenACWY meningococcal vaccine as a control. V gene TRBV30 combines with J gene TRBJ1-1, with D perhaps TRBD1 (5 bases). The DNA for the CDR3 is TGTGCCTGGAGTGAGCGGGGGGAGGAAGCTTTCTTT. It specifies CAWSERGEEAFF.